This entry lists 26 T cell receptor beta chains sequenced from one sample in a study of cytomegalovirus exposure and HLA in healthy donors. PCR was performed using 60 Vbeta and 13 Jbeta primers. Libraries were prepared by immunoSEQ multiplex PCR; TCRdb keeps only in-frame clonotypes and omits some of them. The sample includes 250,000 or so clones, around 90% of them seen just once. Input material: PBMCs. All receptors come from a girl under 10 years old in good health and CMV-seronegative.

V is TRBV15 and J is TRBJ2-1; TRBD2 aligns across 12 bases. V shed 3 bases and J 8 bases; nucleotides not matched to a gene: 14. This CDR3 is built from 18 residues. The V gene's germline CDR1 is LNHNV and CDR2 YYDKDF (reference sequence). The CDR3 DNA sequence: TGTGCCACCAGCAGCCCGATAGCAGGACTAGCGGGACCCTATGAGCAGTTCTTC. Amino acids: CATSSPIAGLAGPYEQFF.

About this clone: Other nucleotide sequences from this sample produce the same CDR3. The CDR3 region has the DNA TGTGCCAGCAGCTTGGACAGGGGGTATGGCTACACCTTC. Its translation: CASSLDRGYGYTF. The V gene is TRBV7-2, the J gene TRBJ1-2; 10 bases map to TRBD1. Per germline, CDR1 SGHTA and CDR2 FQGNSA. The CDR3 covers 13 residues. V was pared by 3 bases and J by 5 bases, with 0 bases of the junction left unmatched.

V gene TRBV7-3 combines with J gene TRBJ2-1; perhaps TRBD1 as D (6 bases). This CDR3 is built from 15 residues. Germline V lookup: CDR1 SGHTA, CDR2 FQGTGA. V lost 5 bases to trimming and J lost 9 bases, with 20 bases between them. CDR3 protein: CASSKDSIAVSEQFF. The CDR3 coding sequence is TGTGCCAGCAGCAAGGACAGTATTGCGGTCAGTGAGCAGTTCTTC.

Details on this clone: One end of the junction is discordant with germline, which a read error may explain. The rearrangement joins TRBV7-7 to TRBJ1-2, with TRBD1 matching 9 bases. The CDR3 sequence is 18 residues long. The germline CDR1 and CDR2 sequences are SSHAT and FNYEAQ (reference sequence). The CDR3 reads CASSLAYPRDRDNYGYTF. DNA for the CDR3: TGTGCTAGCAGCTTAGCGTACCCACGGGACAGGGACAACTATGGCTACACCTTC.

The rearrangement joins TRBV10-2 to TRBJ2-7; 7 bases are shared with TRBD1. The CDR3 loop spans 13 amino acids. Germline V gene data show CDR1 as WSHSY and CDR2 as SAAADI. After removal of 6 bases from V and 1 base from J, the junction contained 3 bases not matched to a gene. The CDR3 nucleotides read TGCGCCAGCAGACGACAGGGTTCCTACGAGCAGTACTTC. Amino acid sequence: CASRRQGSYEQYF.

V gene TRBV20-1 combines with J gene TRBJ1-1; D remains ambiguous. CDR3 length equals 11 residues. The V end lost 3 bases, the J end lost 2 bases, and 4 bases lay between the germline ends. Germline-derived CDR1 and CDR2 are DFQATT and SNEGSKA (reference sequence). As DNA, the CDR3 is TGCAGTGCTAGCTCTAACACTGAAGCTTTCTTT. Residues: CSASSNTEAFF.

In its sample, this clone was seen once. This chain joins TRBV7-6 and TRBJ2-3, with TRBD2 matching over 11 bases. Germline V gene data show CDR1 as SGHVS and CDR2 as FNYEAQ. The CDR3 length is 16 residues. With V trimmed by 1 base and J by 5 bases, 5 bases remained unmatched. In DNA form, the CDR3 reads TGTGCCAGCAGCTTAGTTAGCGGGAGGGCCGGAGATACGCAGTATTTT. This sequence encodes CASSLVSGRAGDTQYF.

V usage is TRBV7-9 and J usage is TRBJ2-2; 7 bases agree with TRBD1. The germline gives CDR1 SEHNR, CDR2 FQNEAQ (reference sequence). V dropped 6 bases and J dropped 5; count of bases not matched to a gene: 9. This CDR3 contains 15 residues. The CDR3 spells CASSPDRPWTGELFF. The CDR3 coding sequence is TGTGCCAGCAGTCCGGACAGGCCGTGGACCGGGGAGCTGTTTTTT.

This sequence joins TRBV6-1 and TRBJ2-6; weak D call: TRBD2 (5 bases). Trimming pared 3 bases from V and 3 bases from J, leaving 6 bases between. This CDR3 is built from 14 residues. Germline loops: CDR1 MNHNS, CDR2 SASEGT. The CDR3 region is CASSERVGANVLTF. DNA of the CDR3: TGTGCCAGCAGTGAGAGGGTTGGGGCCAACGTCCTGACTTTC.

J is TRBJ1-3 and V is TRBV30; a weak D match, TRBD1 (5 bases). V was shortened by 0 bases and J by 3 bases, with 15 bases between the two germline ends. The CDR3 loop spans 16 amino acids. Germline V lookup: CDR1 GTSNPN, CDR2 SVGIG (reference sequence). The CDR3, as DNA: TGTGCCTGGAGTGTACACGCGGGGACCCGTGGAAACACCATATATTTT. Amino acid sequence: CAWSVHAGTRGNTIYF.

The chain combines TRBV30 with TRBJ2-7; D possibly corresponds to TRBD2 (6 bases). Trimming removed 3 bases from V and 3 bases from J, with 21 bases in between. CDR1 is GTSNPN and CDR2 is SVGIG in the germline V gene (reference sequence). The CDR3 sequence is 16 residues long. The CDR3 region is CAWSHPRGSGIYEQYF. CDR3 bases: TGTGCCTGGAGCCATCCTCGGGGGAGCGGAATCTACGAGCAGTACTTC.

The chain combines TRBV2 with TRBJ2-3; 11 nucleotides agree with TRBD2. Trimming at V came to 0 bases and at J to 4 bases, leaving 0 bases not matched to a gene. Germline lookup yields CDR1 SNHLY and CDR2 FYNNEI. The CDR3 extends over 15 amino acids. CDR3 residues: CASSEASGGADTQYF. CDR3 DNA: TGTGCCAGCAGTGAAGCTAGCGGGGGGGCAGATACGCAGTATTTT.

The rearrangement uses TRBV30 and TRBJ2-7, with TRBD1 matching 8 bases. CDR3 length: 13 amino acids. Germline-derived CDR1 and CDR2 are GTSNPN and SVGIG (reference sequence). V dropped 7 bases and J dropped 1; count of bases not matched to a gene: 6. The CDR3 region has the DNA TGTGCCTCGACCGGGACAGGATCCTACGAGCAGTACTTC. Translated, it gives CASTGTGSYEQYF.

The genes are TRBV5-1 and TRBJ1-2, with D hard to call. CDR1 is SGHRS, CDR2 YFSETQ, per germline. Trimming left V 0 bases short and J 8 bases short, with 11 bases between. CDR3 length equals 13 residues. The CDR3 loop reads CASSLGTGEGYTF. CDR3 in DNA: TGCGCCAGCAGCTTGGGCACCGGGGAAGGCTACACCTTC.

The gene calls are TRBV5-5 and TRBJ2-1; maybe TRBD2 (6 bases). The CDR3 is 13 residues long. Per germline, CDR1 SGHKS and CDR2 YYEKEE (reference sequence). The germline V and J ends were trimmed by 7 bases and 14 bases, with 22 bases remaining between them. The CDR3, as DNA: TGTGCCAGCCTGCTGGGGCGGGACGAGAGAGAGTTCTTC. Protein sequence: CASLLGRDEREFF. Full variable domain (missing parts from reference TRBV5-5 and TRBJ2-1): DAGVTQSPTHLIKTRGQQVTLRCSPISGHKSVSWYQQVLGQGPQFIFQYYEKEERGRGNFPDRFSARQFPNYSSELNVNALLLGDSALYLCASLLGRDEREFFGPGTRLTVL.

The J gene is TRBJ2-5, the V gene TRBV5-5, with 8 bases that match TRBD1. In germline, CDR1 is SGHKS, CDR2 YYEKEE (reference sequence). V trimming: 0 bases; J trimming: 2 bases; junction bases outside the gene matches: 6. The CDR3 extends over 16 amino acids. CDR3 nucleotide sequence: TGTGCCAGCAGCTTGGGGGGGACAGGAGTTCAAGAGACCCAGTACTTC. Translated: CASSLGGTGVQETQYF.

This chain uses TRBV7-6 with TRBJ2-1; 9 nucleotides match TRBD2. Germline V CDR1 and CDR2: SGHVS, FNYEAQ. The CDR3 extends over 16 amino acids. V gave up 1 base and J gave up 6 bases; unmatched junction bases: 7. The CDR3 DNA reads as TGTGCCAGCAGCTTAGAGAGACTAGCGGTCGTCAATGAGCAGTTCTTC. It yields the protein CASSLERLAVVNEQFF.

This chain joins TRBV7-9 and TRBJ2-5; TRBD1 matches at 7 bases. V lost 5 bases, J lost 5 bases, and 8 bases stayed unmatched. The V gene's germline CDR1 is SEHNR and CDR2 FQNEAQ (reference sequence). The CDR3 is 14 amino acids. Written as DNA, the CDR3 is TGTGCCAGCAGCCCGACAGGGAGTGGGGAGACCCAGTACTTC. Amino acids: CASSPTGSGETQYF.

The chain links TRBV27 to TRBJ1-2; unclear D gene. V gave up 5 bases and J gave up 5 bases, with 18 bases separating them. The CDR3 loop spans 15 amino acids. Germline V CDR1 and CDR2: MNHEY, SMNVEV (reference sequence). Written as DNA, the CDR3 is TGTGCCAGCAGTCCAAGGGTGGACGGGGATTATGGCTACACCTTC. Translating it yields CASSPRVDGDYGYTF.

The V call is TRBV7-9, the J call TRBJ1-5; 8 bases align to TRBD1. The germline gives CDR1 SEHNR, CDR2 FQNEAQ (reference sequence). The CDR3 length is 15 residues. J gave up 3 bases and V 2 bases, and 3 bases lay outside the gene matches. Here the CDR3 reads CASSLYRGVNQPQHF. The CDR3 coding sequence is TGTGCCAGCAGCTTATACAGGGGGGTCAATCAGCCCCAGCATTTT.

The gene calls are TRBV28 and TRBJ2-1; TRBD1 aligns across 8 bases. Germline loops: CDR1 MDHEN, CDR2 SYDVKM. Trimming at V came to 5 bases and at J to 3 bases, leaving 6 bases not matched to a gene. CDR3 length: 15 residues. CDR3 amino acids: CASSLLGQGYNEQFF. CDR3 coding DNA: TGTGCCAGCAGTCTACTCGGACAGGGCTACAATGAGCAGTTCTTC. The variable domain in full, completed from reference TRBV28 and TRBJ2-1, reads DVKVTQSSRYLVKRTGEKVFLECVQDMDHENMFWYRQDPGLGLRLIYFSYDVKMKEKGDIPEGYSVSREKKERFSLILESASTNQTSMYLCASSLLGQGYNEQFFGPGTRLTVL.

This clone was detected only once. The gene calls are TRBV5-1 and TRBJ2-1; TRBD2 might be the D (6 bases). This CDR3 has 16 residues. Trimming cost V 4 bases and J 1 base, with 15 bases left between them. The germline gives CDR1 SGHRS, CDR2 YFSETQ. The CDR3 nucleotides are TGCGCCAGCAGCGAAGGGACTCGTGGGTCCTACAATGAGCAGTTCTTC. Translation gives CASSEGTRGSYNEQFF.

Only one count was recorded for this clone. The chain combines TRBV19 with TRBJ1-1, with D tentatively TRBD1 (6 bases). CDR1 LNHDA and CDR2 SQIVND come from the germline V gene (reference sequence). The CDR3 extends over 16 amino acids. V lost 4 bases and J lost 0, with 15 bases in between. CDR3 in DNA: TGTGCCAGTAGTACCGCCCCAGGACAGATGAACACTGAAGCTTTCTTT. This gives the protein CASSTAPGQMNTEAFF.

This clone was seen a single time. The chain joins TRBV2 to TRBJ1-5; a weak D match, TRBD1 (5 bases). The CDR3 covers 15 residues. Germline V gene sequence: CDR1 SNHLY, CDR2 FYNNEI. Trimming removed 6 bases at V and 0 bases at J, with 12 bases between. The CDR3 loop is CASREGRYSNQPQHF. The CDR3 DNA sequence: TGTGCCAGCAGGGAGGGACGGTATAGCAATCAGCCCCAGCATTTT.

J is TRBJ2-3 and V is TRBV4-2, with 10 bases aligning to TRBD2. In germline, CDR1 is LGHNA, CDR2 YNFKEQ. The trim removed 0 bases at V and 1 base at J, leaving 7 bases unmatched. CDR3 length equals 18 residues. The CDR3 DNA follows: TGTGCCAGCAGCCAAGATGTAGGACTAGCGGAGGGCACAGATACGCAGTATTTT. This codes for CASSQDVGLAEGTDTQYF.

V and J are TRBV6-1 and TRBJ1-4; the D gene is possibly TRBD1 (5 bases). Germline CDR1 is MNHNS and CDR2 is SASEGT. Trimming removed 5 bases from V and 4 bases from J, with 11 bases in between. This CDR3 has 14 residues. The CDR3 DNA reads as TGTGCCAGCAGTTCAGACAGTTTTAATGAAAAACTGTTTTTT. Its protein product is CASSSDSFNEKLFF.